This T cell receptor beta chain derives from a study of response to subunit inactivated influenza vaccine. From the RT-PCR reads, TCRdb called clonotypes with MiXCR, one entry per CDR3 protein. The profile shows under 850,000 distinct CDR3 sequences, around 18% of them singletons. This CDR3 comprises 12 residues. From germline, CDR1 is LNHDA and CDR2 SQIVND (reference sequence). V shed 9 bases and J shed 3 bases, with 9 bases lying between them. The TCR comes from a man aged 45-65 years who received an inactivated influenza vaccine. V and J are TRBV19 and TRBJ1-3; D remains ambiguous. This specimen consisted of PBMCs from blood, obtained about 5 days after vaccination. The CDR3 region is CASGQFGNTIYF. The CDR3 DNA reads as TGTGCCAGCGGGCAGTTTGGAAACACCATATATTTT.